A selection of T cell receptor beta chains follows, all from one sample in a study of immune heterogeneity within non-small cell lung tumors. TCRdb re-called the multiplex PCR reads through MiXCR, storing one row per CDR3 protein. The repertoire has 30,000 to 40,000 distinct CDR3 sequences, 28% of them found once; the top ten carry approximately 4.2%. The sample consisted of lung tumor tissue. The source is a man aged 35-49 years with non-small cell lung cancer. Both conserved end residues are part of each CDR3. The D gene is left open where the match is weak. Clone size is shown for a subset of rows, as once, few, many or a class of expanded clone.

>-|TRBJ1-1|many|TRBV6-2/TRBV6-3
CASTWEGQVRERTEAFF
TGTGCCAGCACCTGGGAGGGGCAGGTGAGAGAAAGGACTGAAGCTTTCTTT
>TRBD2|TRBJ2-7|-|TRBV20-1
CSDPGLAYEQYF
TGCAGTGACCCGGGACTAGCCTACGAGCAGTACTTC
>-|TRBJ2-2|many|TRBV11-2
CASSPGGQGELFF
TGTGCCAGCAGCCCCGGGGGCCAGGGGGAGCTGTTTTTT
>TRBD2|TRBJ2-1|-|TRBV7-9
CSLAGPSSYNEQFF
TGTTCGCTAGCGGGACCCAGCTCCTACAATGAGCAGTTCTTC
>TRBD1|TRBJ1-5|many|TRBV20-1
CSASGTASNQPQHF
TGCAGTGCAAGTGGGACAGCTAGCAATCAGCCCCAGCATTTT
>TRBD2|TRBJ2-2|many|TRBV12-3/TRBV12-4
CASSRTSGSDRGGELFF
TGTGCCAGCAGTCGGACTAGCGGGAGCGACAGGGGCGGGGAGCTGTTTTTT
>TRBD1|TRBJ2-1|few|TRBV7-3
CASSLKKGGQNNEQFF
TGTGCCAGCAGCTTAAAAAAAGGGGGACAGAACAATGAGCAGTTCTTC
>-|TRBJ1-1|few|TRBV6-5
CASSYQVMNTEAFF
TGTGCCAGCAGTTACCAAGTCATGAACACTGAAGCTTTCTTT
>-|TRBJ2-1|once|TRBV7-3
CDSSLTFSYNEQFF
TGTGACAGCAGCTTAACGTTTAGCTACAATGAGCAGTTCTTC
>TRBD1|TRBJ2-5|-|TRBV19
CPSSTTRQGAGETQYF
TGTCCCAGTAGTACTACTAGACAGGGGGCAGGGGAGACCCAGTACTTC
>-|TRBJ2-1|-|TRBV29-1
CSVEEYETKSSYNEQFF
TGCAGCGTTGAAGAATATGAGACAAAGAGCTCCTACAATGAGCAGTTCTTC
>-|TRBJ2-1|many|TRBV6-1
CASSELTMTQFF
TGTGCCAGCAGTGAACTGACAATGACGCAGTTCTTC
>-|TRBJ1-1|-|TRBV5-5
CASSPRKGGEAFF
TGTGCCAGCAGCCCTCGGAAGGGGGGTGAAGCTTTCTTT
>TRBD1|TRBJ2-1|many|TRBV28
CASSLTGAGNNEQFF
TGTGCCAGCAGTTTGACAGGGGCGGGGAACAATGAGCAGTTCTTC
>-|TRBJ2-6|-|TRBV6-1
CASSRANSGANVLTF
TGTGCCAGCAGTCGCGCCAACTCTGGGGCCAACGTCCTGACTTTC
>-|TRBJ1-1|-|TRBV11-1
CASSRGAGALNTEAFF
TGTGCCAGCAGCCGGGGGGCAGGGGCCCTAAACACTGAAGCTTTCTTT
>-|TRBJ2-1|many|TRBV15
CATSRGDEQFF
TGTGCCACCAGCAGAGGTGATGAGCAGTTCTTC
>TRBD1|TRBJ1-1|many|TRBV20-1
CSASRQGHTEAFF
TGCAGTGCTAGTCGACAGGGGCACACTGAAGCTTTCTTT
>-|TRBJ2-1|many|TRBV5-1
CASSLDAGMDEQFF
TGCGCCAGCAGCTTGGACGCAGGGATGGATGAGCAGTTCTTC
>-|TRBJ1-1|-|TRBV20-1
CSARASGAAFGTTEAFF
TGCAGTGCTAGAGCAAGTGGGGCAGCCTTTGGGACCACTGAAGCTTTCTTT
>-|TRBJ2-3|few|TRBV20-1
CSALDREWTRGPDTQYF
TGCAGTGCTCTGGACAGGGAGTGGACTAGGGGCCCAGATACGCAGTATTTT
>-|TRBJ2-2|many|TRBV11-3
CASGPFTGELFF
TGTGCCAGCGGGCCTTTCACCGGGGAGCTGTTTTTT
>TRBD2|TRBJ2-5|few|TRBV7-8
CASSSGLAHQETQYF
TGTGCCAGCAGCTCGGGACTAGCGCACCAAGAGACCCAGTACTTC
>TRBD1|TRBJ2-5|-|TRBV13
CASSLAGTVMTQYF
TGTGCCAGCAGCTTAGCTGGGACAGTTATGACCCAGTACTTC
>TRBD2|TRBJ2-7|medium-sized|TRBV10-3
CAISESGEGRGEQYF
TGTGCCATCAGTGAGTCGGGGGAGGGCCGGGGCGAGCAGTACTTC
>TRBD1|TRBJ1-3|-|TRBV7-9
CASSLKGASGNTIYF
TGTGCCAGCAGCTTAAAGGGGGCATCCGGAAACACCATATATTTT
>-|TRBJ2-7|-|TRBV6-1
CASSPRAPAPPYQYF
TGTGCCAGCAGTCCTCGGGCGCCCGCACCCCCCTACCAGTACTTC
>TRBD1|TRBJ1-6|medium-sized|TRBV13
CASSRGQGNSPLHF
TGTGCCAGCAGCCGGGGACAGGGGAATTCACCCCTCCACTTT
>TRBD1|TRBJ2-6|-|TRBV5-1
CASSLSGTGGSGDNVLTF
TGCGCCAGCAGCCTGTCCGGGACAGGGGGTTCTGGGGACAACGTCCTGACTTTC
>TRBD2|TRBJ2-1|few|TRBV4-1
CASSQAQTSGTYNEQFF
TGCGCCAGCAGCCAAGCCCAAACTAGCGGGACCTACAATGAGCAGTTCTTC
>TRBD2|TRBJ2-1|few|TRBV11-3
CASSWTSATRGEQFF
TGTGCCAGCAGCTGGACTAGCGCGACGCGGGGTGAGCAGTTCTTC
>TRBD1|TRBJ1-1|-|TRBV18
CASLLRTGSEAFF
TGTGCCAGCTTACTTCGGACAGGGTCTGAAGCTTTCTTT
>-|TRBJ2-2|few|TRBV11-2
CASSSSKAGELFF
TGTGCCAGCAGCTCGTCCAAAGCCGGGGAGCTGTTTTTT
>-|TRBJ1-2|many|TRBV6-1
CASSERVGDWRSGYTF
TGTGCCAGCAGTGAAAGGGTAGGCGATTGGAGGAGCGGCTACACCTTC
>-|TRBJ1-4|medium-sized|TRBV5-1
CASSLERANEKLFF
TGCGCCAGCAGCTTAGAACGAGCTAATGAAAAACTGTTTTTT
>TRBD1|TRBJ2-7|-|TRBV4-2
CASSQDAAGTGNPYEQYF
TGTGCCAGCAGCCAGGACGCAGCCGGGACAGGGAACCCCTACGAGCAGTACTTC
>-|TRBJ1-1|many|TRBV2
CASSEGRGTEAFF
TGTGCCAGCAGTGAGGGGAGGGGCACTGAAGCTTTCTTT
>TRBD1|TRBJ2-7|medium-sized|TRBV2
CASRHRGVFDEQYF
TGTGCCAGCAGACACAGGGGGGTGTTCGACGAGCAGTACTTC
>-|TRBJ2-1|many|TRBV19
CASSIGGRLANFYNEQFF
TGTGCCAGTAGTATAGGGGGCCGGCTAGCGAATTTCTACAATGAGCAGTTCTTC